The rows below give T cell receptor beta chains drawn from one sample of a study of CD8+CD57+ T cells in acquired aplastic anemia. TCRdb used MiXCR to reprocess the reads, holding one entry per CDR3 protein. The sample records some 240,000 distinct CDR3 sequences, 30% to 35% being singletons. Material for sequencing was sorted CD4+, CD8+, or CD8+CD57+ T cells (not recorded which) from PBMCs. Receptors originate from a human donor in good health, serving as a control. The CDR3 runs from the conserved cysteine through the conserved F or W. The order of the fields is D gene, CDR3 length, V gene, J gene, clone size, CDR3 protein, CDR3 DNA. D genes are given only for firm matches. Where a row states a size, it is once, few, many or the class of an expanded clone; other rows omit it.

>-|12|TRBV10-3|TRBJ1-3|-
CAISGTGNTIYF
TGTGCCATCAGTGGGACTGGAAACACCATATATTTT
>TRBD2|16|TRBV3-1|TRBJ2-1|-
CATRGLAGDSYNEQFF
TGTGCCACCCGGGGACTAGCGGGGGATTCCTACAATGAGCAGTTCTTC
>-|13|TRBV6-5|TRBJ2-1|-
CASSYLLDYEQFF
TGTGCCAGCAGTTACTTACTAGATTATGAGCAGTTCTTC
>-|16|TRBV30|TRBJ1-2|-
CAWSEGAGGTNYGYTF
TGTGCCTGGAGTGAGGGAGCGGGGGGTACTAACTATGGCTACACCTTC
>TRBD1|16|TRBV4-2|TRBJ2-1|few
CASSQGDRGSYNEQFF
TGTGCCAGCAGCCAAGGGGACAGGGGGAGCTACAATGAGCAGTTCTTC
>TRBD1|15|TRBV20-1|TRBJ1-2|many
CSARERTGGDYGYTF
TGCAGTGCTAGAGAAAGGACAGGGGGGGACTATGGCTACACCTTC
>TRBD2|16|TRBV25-1|TRBJ2-1|-
CASSSPVWAGDHEQFF
TGTGCCAGCAGTTCTCCGGTATGGGCGGGAGATCATGAGCAGTTCTTC
>-|15|TRBV5-1|TRBJ2-5|many
CASSYGGTPQETQYF
TGCGCCAGCAGCTATGGCGGGACACCCCAAGAGACCCAGTACTTC
>-|15|TRBV7-3|TRBJ2-2|-
CASSYIDGNAGELFF
TGTGCCAGCAGCTATATAGACGGGAACGCCGGGGAGCTGTTTTTT
>TRBD1|15|TRBV12-3/TRBV12-4|TRBJ1-2|-
CASSKRQGARVGYTF
TGTGCCAGCAGTAAAAGACAGGGGGCGAGGGTTGGCTACACCTTC
>-|12|TRBV20-1|TRBJ2-7|-
CSARRAAYEQYF
TGCAGTGCTAGGCGGGCAGCCTACGAGCAGTACTTC
>-|15|TRBV6-1|TRBJ1-1|few
CASSEFASLNTEAFF
TGTGCCAGCAGTGAATTCGCCTCGCTGAACACTGAAGCTTTCTTT
>-|14|TRBV7-9|TRBJ1-5|many
CASSPDRSNQPQHF
TGTGCCAGCAGCCCAGACAGGAGCAATCAGCCCCAGCATTTT
>-|14|TRBV9|TRBJ1-6|many
CASSVADTITPLHF
TGTGCCAGCAGCGTAGCGGATACTATAACACCCCTCCACTTT
>TRBD1|17|TRBV25-1|TRBJ2-7|-
CATTPIKYRDRGYEQYF
TGTGCCACCACTCCGATCAAGTACCGGGACAGGGGCTACGAGCAGTACTTC
>TRBD2|15|TRBV12-3/TRBV12-4|TRBJ2-5|few
CASRRLAGNQETQYF
TGTGCCAGCAGGAGACTAGCGGGGAACCAAGAGACCCAGTACTTC
>-|14|TRBV29-1|TRBJ1-5|-
CSCIGLLSTDTQHF
TGCAGCTGCATTGGACTCCTTAGCACGGATACGCAGCATTTT
>TRBD2|15|TRBV19|TRBJ2-7|few
CASSRTSGSAYEQYF
TGTGCCAGTAGTAGAACTAGCGGGAGCGCCTACGAGCAGTACTTC
>TRBD1|15|TRBV20-1|TRBJ1-6|-
CSARVVGQVDSPLHF
TGCAGTGCTAGAGTGGTGGGACAGGTGGATTCACCCCTCCACTTT
>-|13|TRBV29-1|TRBJ1-4|many
CSVEVQNNEKLFF
TGCAGCGTTGAAGTGCAGAATAATGAAAAACTGTTTTTT
>TRBD1|16|TRBV14|TRBJ2-5|few
CASSPWTGGGQETQYF
TGTGCCAGCAGCCCGTGGACAGGGGGAGGCCAAGAGACCCAGTACTTC